One and the same sample provided the 13 T cell receptor beta chains below, sequenced in a study of cytomegalovirus exposure and HLA in healthy donors. Here immunoSEQ multiplex PCR was the method, and the copy in TCRdb shows in-frame clones only, minus some. This sample has 120,000 or so clones, with about 88% found just once. Input material: PBMCs. The receptors originated from a young man in good health and CMV-seronegative.

The J gene is TRBJ1-5, the V gene TRBV5-6; D possibly corresponds to TRBD1 (6 bases). CDR1 and CDR2 (germline): SGHDT, YYEEEE. The length of the CDR3 is 18 residues. V was pared by 0 bases and J by 0 bases, with 16 bases between. CDR3 protein: CASSLDTGLDNSNQPQHF. The CDR3, as DNA: TGTGCCAGCAGCTTGGATACAGGGTTGGACAATAGCAATCAGCCCCAGCATTTT.

The chain combines TRBV6-1 with TRBJ1-1, with TRBD1 matching over 8 bases. The V gene end was trimmed by 8 bases and the J gene end by 5 bases; junction bases not matched to a gene: 7. Germline-derived CDR1 and CDR2 are MNHNS and SASEGT. This CDR3 is built from 13 residues. The CDR3 nucleotides read TGTGCCAGCCACTCAGGGGGCGCGACTGAAGCTTTCTTT. Amino acid sequence: CASHSGGATEAFF.

The chain recombines TRBV2 with TRBJ2-5, with TRBD1 matching 7 bases. Germline V gene lookup returns CDR1 SNHLY and CDR2 FYNNEI. The trim removed 6 bases at V and 7 bases at J, leaving 5 bases unmatched. The CDR3 runs to 12 residues. CDR3: CASRGQSWTQYF. Written as DNA, the CDR3 is TGTGCCAGCAGGGGACAGAGTTGGACCCAGTACTTC.

The genes are TRBV7-2 and TRBJ2-1; D uncertain. The CDR3 has 12 residues. Trimming took 1 base from V and 9 from J, leaving 7 bases between them. CDR1 and CDR2 from the germline V gene are SGHTA and FQGNSA. Written as DNA, the CDR3 is TGTGCCAGCAGCTTAGAAGCTTTTGAGCAGTTCTTC. Its translation: CASSLEAFEQFF.

The sample holds a few counts of this clone. The V gene is TRBV5-6, the J gene TRBJ1-5, with D possibly matching TRBD1 (6 bases). CDR1 is SGHDT, CDR2 YYEEEE, per germline. The CDR3 covers 13 residues. Trimming pared 5 bases from V and 2 bases from J, leaving 8 bases between. DNA of the CDR3: TGTGCCAGCAGTTCAGGGGGCAATCAGCCCCAGCATTTT. Protein: CASSSGGNQPQHF.

V is TRBV10-2 and J is TRBJ2-1, with TRBD2 identical over 12 bases. CDR3 length: 15 amino acids. Germline V lookup: CDR1 WSHSY, CDR2 SAAADI. V shed 7 bases, J shed 10 bases, and the junction held 11 bases outside the gene matches. This chain's CDR3 is CASTATSGSGWEQFF. The CDR3 region has the DNA TGCGCCAGCACAGCGACTAGCGGGAGTGGTTGGGAGCAGTTCTTC.

The table lists this clone with a few counts. The rearrangement joins TRBV2 to TRBJ2-3; 7 bases align to TRBD2. Germline CDR1 reads SNHLY; CDR2 reads FYNNEI. The CDR3 is 15 residues long. The V gene end was trimmed by 8 bases and the J gene end by 3 bases; junction bases not matched to a gene: 11. CDR3 sequence: CASARGVQRTDTQYF. CDR3 bases: TGTGCCAGCGCCCGGGGGGTACAGAGGACAGATACGCAGTATTTT. The full variable domain, its missing parts supplied by reference TRBV2 and TRBJ2-3, is EPEVTQTPSHQVTQMGQEVILRCVPISNHLYFYWYRQILGQKVEFLVSFYNNEISEKSEIFDDQFSVERPDGSNFTLKIRSTKLEDSAMYFCASARGVQRTDTQYFGPGTRLTVL.

This clone has more than one count but fewer than ten. The chain has TRBV19 and TRBJ1-2; D is perhaps TRBD1 (6 bases). The V and J ends lost 4 bases and 0 bases respectively, with 12 bases between them. CDR3 size: 15 residues. Germline CDR1 LNHDA, CDR2 SQIVND (reference sequence). CDR3 in amino acids: CASSRGRGANYGYTF. The CDR3 DNA follows: TGTGCCAGTAGTAGAGGCAGGGGAGCTAACTATGGCTACACCTTC.

The chain carries TRBV9 and TRBJ2-3; TRBD2 matches 8 bases. Germline lookup yields CDR1 SGDLS and CDR2 YYNGEE. The CDR3 consists of 15 residues. J was trimmed by 4 bases and V by 4 bases; bases with no gene match: 8. CDR3 loop: CASSNPAGAADTQYF. The CDR3 DNA follows: TGTGCCAGCAGCAACCCAGCGGGAGCCGCAGATACGCAGTATTTT.

The chain links TRBV5-1 to TRBJ2-1, with D perhaps TRBD2 (6 bases). The CDR3 contains 14 residues. In germline, CDR1 is SGHRS, CDR2 YFSETQ. V was clipped by 9 bases and J by 0 bases, with 13 bases between them. Here the CDR3 DNA reads TGCGCCACCACCTTAGCGGACTCCTACAATGAGCAGTTCTTC. It encodes CATTLADSYNEQFF. Full variable domain (missing parts from reference TRBV5-1 and TRBJ2-1): KAGVTQTPRYLIKTRGQQVTLSCSPISGHRSVSWYQQTPGQGLQFLFEYFSETQRNKGNFPGRFSGRQFSNSRSEMNVSTLELGDSALYLCATTLADSYNEQFFGPGTRLTVL.

This clone showed up just a few times. The chain couples TRBV5-1 to TRBJ2-2; 7 bases match TRBD1. V shed 1 base and J 2 bases; nucleotides not matched to a gene: 14. The CDR3 runs 19 residues. Looked up from germline, CDR1 is SGHRS and CDR2 is YFSETQ. The CDR3 loop is CASSLRGAGRGTNTGELFF. The CDR3 DNA sequence: TGCGCCAGCAGCTTGAGGGGCGCGGGCAGGGGGACCAACACCGGGGAGCTGTTTTTT.

In this sample, this clone turned up a few times. CDR3 in DNA: TGTGCCAGCAGGGGGGACAGGGGAGGCTACACCTTC. Its protein is CASRGDRGGYTF. The chain has TRBV2 and TRBJ1-2, with 10 bases fitting TRBD1. CDR1 and CDR2 from the germline V gene are SNHLY and FYNNEI. The CDR3 is 12 amino acids. The V segment lost 6 bases and the J segment 8 bases; nucleotides outside the gene matches: 3.

CDR3 sequence (DNA): TGTGCCAGCAGGTCTCCGGGACAGAACACTGAAGCTTTCTTT. It encodes CASRSPGQNTEAFF. The chain joins TRBV6-1 to TRBJ1-1; the D gene is possibly TRBD1 (6 bases). V was clipped by 6 bases and J by 1 base, with 12 bases between them. The CDR3 consists of 14 residues. Germline V lookup: CDR1 MNHNS, CDR2 SASEGT.